This TCR beta chain was captured by sequencing in a study of CD8 T cells in ankylosing spondylitis. General observations from the study: Clones linked with disease were CD8+ and fairly uncommon in the peripheral blood. Among TCR beta sequences, a motif of fewer than 10 highly homologous variants appeared characteristic of ankylosing spondylitis blood.

The V gene end was trimmed by 4 bases and the J gene end by 4 bases; junction bases not matched to a gene: 27. The CDR3 has 23 amino acids. Per the germline V gene, CDR1 is LGHNA and CDR2 is YNFKEQ. TCRdb analysed the 5' RACE reads with MiXCR anew, one entry per CDR3 protein. The sample consists of hundreds of thousands of distinct CDR3 sequences, roughly 27% of them appearing once. Comment on this clonotype: Its antigen remains unknown.

The chain uses TRBV4-2 and TRBJ2-2, with 10 bases matching TRBD2. Source material: blood, either unsorted or a sorted T cell fraction (not recorded which). The receptor's source is a male donor with ankylosing spondylitis. This chain's CDR3 is CASSPRRPEAVQREGRVTGELFF. The CDR3 bases are TGTGCCAGCAGCCCGCGTAGGCCCGAGGCTGTTCAGCGGGAGGGCCGGGTCACCGGGGAGCTGTTTTTT.